This T cell receptor beta chain was obtained from a study of blood T cell repertoires in COVID-19. Study summary: T cells, B-cell-depleted T cells, or PBMCs provided the cDNA or gDNA that served as material.

This clone showed up just once. The CDR3 runs to 11 residues. CDR1 and CDR2 from the germline V gene are SGHRS and YFSETQ. V lost 2 bases to trimming and J lost 10 bases, with 7 bases between them. Clones were sequenced by immunoSEQ multiplex PCR, and TCRdb holds only the in-frame ones, with some missing. The sample carries 150,000 to 200,000 clones, about 87% recorded once. The receptor was isolated from a woman in her twenties or thirties with acute or convalescent COVID-19. The chain employs TRBV5-1 and TRBJ2-1; weak D call: TRBD1 (5 bases). The sample consisted of peripheral blood. The CDR3 bases are TGCGCCAGCAGCTTCCAGGGAGAGCAGTTCTTC. Protein: CASSFQGEQFF.